A selection of T cell receptor beta chains follows, all from one sample in a study of type 1 regulatory T cells. TCRdb used MiXCR to reprocess the reads, holding one entry per CDR3 protein. Among tens of thousands of distinct CDR3 sequences listed, around 20% were seen once. Their antigens are not known. The material sequenced was cultured type 1 regulatory T (Tr1) cells, either the whole culture or a sorted fraction (not recorded which). These receptor sequences come from a human donor in good health. Both conserved end residues are part of each CDR3. Each record gives: D gene, V gene, clone size, J gene, CDR3 DNA, CDR3 protein. D genes are given only for firm matches. Clone size appears in some rows only: once, few, many, or a class for an expanded clone.

>TRBD1|TRBV19|NA|TRBJ1-2
TGTGCCAGTAGTACCCTCACCGCCGGGACAGATGCCTATGGCTACACCTTC
CASSTLTAGTDAYGYTF
>NA|TRBV5-5|many|TRBJ2-3
TGTGCCAGCAGCCGTGAGGGAGATACGCAGTATTTT
CASSREGDTQYF
>TRBD1|TRBV5-1|few|TRBJ2-7
TGCGCCAGCAGCTGGGACAGGGGGCGTGAGCAGTACTTC
CASSWDRGREQYF
>NA|TRBV12-3/TRBV12-4|NA|TRBJ2-7
TGTGCCAGCAGTTCCCAGAGTGGCTACGAGCAGTACTTC
CASSSQSGYEQYF
>TRBD2|TRBV12-3/TRBV12-4|many|TRBJ2-2
TGTGCCAGCAGTTTGACGGCTAGCGGGAGAACGAACACCGGGGAGCTGTTTTTT
CASSLTASGRTNTGELFF
>TRBD2|TRBV5-1|few|TRBJ2-1
TGCGCCAGCAGCTTGGCCAGCGGGACCTTCGATGAGCAGTTCTTC
CASSLASGTFDEQFF
>NA|TRBV3-1|NA|TRBJ2-5
TGTGCCAGCAGCCAAGGGACATCAGAGACCCAGTACTTC
CASSQGTSETQYF
>TRBD2|TRBV9|NA|TRBJ2-3
TGTGCCAGCAGCGTAGAATCTAGCGGGAGCACAGATACGCAGTATTTT
CASSVESSGSTDTQYF
>TRBD1|TRBV5-1|NA|TRBJ2-4
TGCGCCAGCAGTTACGCCGGGACAGGGGCTTTAAACATTCAGTACTTC
CASSYAGTGALNIQYF
>TRBD1|TRBV20-1|NA|TRBJ2-6
TGCAGTGCTATAGGGACAGGGGTTAATACTGGGGCCAACGTCCTGACTTTC
CSAIGTGVNTGANVLTF
>NA|TRBV18|NA|TRBJ1-2
TGTGCCAGCTCACCAGGCCAGGGGTTAACCCCCACCTTC
CASSPGQGLTPTF
>TRBD1|TRBV29-1|many|TRBJ2-1
TGCAGCGTGGGGGACAGCTTCTACAATGAGCAGTTCTTC
CSVGDSFYNEQFF
>TRBD1|TRBV19|few|TRBJ2-1
TGTGCCAGTAGTGGCTCCGGGACAGGGGAGATTGAGCAGTTCTTC
CASSGSGTGEIEQFF
>NA|TRBV25-1|NA|TRBJ2-3
TGTGCCAGCAGGGAAGTTGGTACGCAGTATTTT
CASREVGTQYF
>NA|TRBV7-9|many|TRBJ1-2
TGTGCCAGCAGCTTAGATGTTTCGGGCTACACCTTC
CASSLDVSGYTF
>NA|TRBV3-1|NA|TRBJ1-5
TGTGCCAGCAGCCAAGATGTAGGTAATCAGCCCCAGCATTTT
CASSQDVGNQPQHF
>NA|TRBV7-8|many|TRBJ2-3
TGTGCCAGCAGCTCCCGGCCCAGGGCTAGCACAGATACGCAGTATTTT
CASSSRPRASTDTQYF
>NA|TRBV29-1|NA|TRBJ2-1
TGCAGCGTTGAAGTGGGGAGGTACAATGAGCAGTTCTTC
CSVEVGRYNEQFF
>NA|TRBV5-1|NA|TRBJ2-7
TGCGCCAGCAGCGCAGGGGAAGCCTACGAGCAGTACTTC
CASSAGEAYEQYF
>NA|TRBV4-2|few|TRBJ2-3
TGTGCCAGCAGCCAAGGACTTTCCGATACGCAGTATTTT
CASSQGLSDTQYF
>TRBD1|TRBV7-2|NA|TRBJ2-3
TGTGCCAGCAGCTTAAGGGCAGGGGGCGTCGCAGATACGCAGTATTTT
CASSLRAGGVADTQYF
>TRBD1|TRBV29-1|few|TRBJ1-4
TGCAGCGTGGCTCGCGGGACAGGGGGTGAAAAACTGTTTTTT
CSVARGTGGEKLFF
>NA|TRBV27|NA|TRBJ2-6
TGTGCCAGCAGTCCGTTAGCCGGGACCAACGTCCTGACTTTC
CASSPLAGTNVLTF
>TRBD2|TRBV5-1|NA|TRBJ2-1
TGCGCCAGCAGCGCAGGCCTTACTAGCGAGAATGAGCAGTTCTTC
CASSAGLTSENEQFF
>TRBD1|TRBV3-1|few|TRBJ1-4
TGTGCCAGCAGCCAAGGGACAGGGGTCCTAAAGGGGAATGAAAAACTGTTTTTT
CASSQGTGVLKGNEKLFF
>TRBD1|TRBV4-2|few|TRBJ2-7
TGTGCCAGCAGCCAAGGGAAGGGGGCGTCCTACGAGCAGTACTTC
CASSQGKGASYEQYF
>NA|TRBV18|NA|TRBJ1-1
TGTGCCAGCTCACCTCTCTCCCAAATGAACACTGAAGCTTTCTTT
CASSPLSQMNTEAFF
>NA|TRBV20-1|NA|TRBJ2-1
TGCAGTGCTAGGACGTTCACCTACAATGAGCAGTTCTTC
CSARTFTYNEQFF
>NA|TRBV27|few|TRBJ1-1
TGTGCCAGCAGTTCAAGGGGGACTGAAGCTTTCTTT
CASSSRGTEAFF
>NA|TRBV20-1|NA|TRBJ1-3
TGCAGTGCTAGGGATCCAAAGTCGGACTCCACCATATATTTT
CSARDPKSDSTIYF
>NA|TRBV20-1|NA|TRBJ1-4
TGCAGTGCTAGAGATGGGGATGCAACTAATGAAAAACTGTTTTTT
CSARDGDATNEKLFF
>TRBD1|TRBV20-1|many|TRBJ2-4
TGCAGTGCTAGACGTCCCGGGACAGGGAACATTCAGTACTTC
CSARRPGTGNIQYF
>NA|TRBV7-8|few|TRBJ1-1
TGTGCCAGCAGTTCGGGCAGGAACACTGAAGCTTTCTTT
CASSSGRNTEAFF
>TRBD1|TRBV7-8|NA|TRBJ2-3
TGTGCCAGCAGCTGGACAGGGACACACACAGATACGCAGTATTTT
CASSWTGTHTDTQYF
>NA|TRBV5-1|NA|TRBJ2-2
TGCGCCAGCAGCTTGTGGGTCGGGGTTGACACCGGGGAGCTGTTTTTT
CASSLWVGVDTGELFF
>TRBD2|TRBV20-1|NA|TRBJ2-3
TGCAGTGCTCGACTAGCGGGAGTGATGGTAGATACGCAGTATTTT
CSARLAGVMVDTQYF
>TRBD2|TRBV7-8|NA|TRBJ2-2
TGTGCCAGCAGCTCCCTAGCGGGGGGAGCTTCCACCGGGGAGCTGTTTTTT
CASSSLAGGASTGELFF
>NA|TRBV3-1|few|TRBJ1-1
TGTGCCAGCAGCCAAGCGGGAACTGAAGCTTTCTTT
CASSQAGTEAFF
>TRBD1|TRBV5-1|NA|TRBJ1-5
TGCGCCAGCAGCCCGGACAGGGAAGGTCAGCCCCAGCATTTT
CASSPDREGQPQHF
>NA|TRBV27|NA|TRBJ2-1
TGTGCCAACAGTGCATCACTAGCCAGTACACAAAATGAGCAGTTCTTC
CANSASLASTQNEQFF
>NA|TRBV20-1|NA|TRBJ1-5
TGCAGTGCTAGAAGGGCCCCCACCCATCAATCAGAGGCCCAGCATTTT
CSARRAPTHQSEAQHF
>NA|TRBV12-3/TRBV12-4|NA|TRBJ1-3
TGTGCCAGCAGTTTAGCGGCACTGGGTTCTGGAAGCACCATATATTTT
CASSLAALGSGSTIYF
>NA|TRBV10-3|few|TRBJ2-5
TGTGCCATCAGAGACCGTGGTGAGACCCAGTACTTC
CAIRDRGETQYF